The 32 T cell receptor beta chains listed next were all sequenced from one sample in a study of T cell repertoires in aging, cancer and after chemotherapy. TCR beta rearrangements were amplified from peripheral blood genomic DNA. A mixed TRB-A/B primer pool amplified rearranged TRB by multiplex touch-down PCR. TCRdb independently ran MiXCR on the multiplex PCR reads; one entry per CDR3 protein. Of more than 15,000 distinct CDR3 sequences in the sample, 45% to 50% were seen once. The sample comprised blood. These receptors originate from a human donor in good health.

The chain employs TRBV19 and TRBJ2-7; the D is unclear. Germline-derived CDR1 and CDR2 are LNHDA and SQIVND (reference sequence). Trimming took off 0 bases at V and 3 bases at J, with 6 bases between the two ends. This CDR3 is built from 13 residues. Written as DNA, the CDR3 is TGTGCCAGTAGTATAGACTTGGACTACGAGCAGTACTTC. Protein sequence: CASSIDLDYEQYF.

This clonotype turned up a few times. The V and J genes are TRBV6-5 and TRBJ2-1; 9 bases are a match to TRBD2. There are 17 residues in the CDR3. The V segment lost 1 base and the J segment 8 bases; nucleotides outside the gene matches: 12. Germline lookup yields CDR1 MNHEY and CDR2 SVGAGI. The CDR3 DNA reads as TGTGCCAGCAGTTACTATAATAGTCCTAGCGGGGTCGATGAGCAGTTCTTC. Translated: CASSYYNSPSGVDEQFF.

This clonotype showed up just a few times. The chain has TRBV6-5 and TRBJ2-5; D possibly corresponds to TRBD2 (5 bases). The V gene's germline CDR1 is MNHEY and CDR2 SVGAGI. This CDR3 spans 12 amino acids. Trimming shortened V by 6 bases and J by 1 base, and 6 bases separated the two germline ends. As DNA, the CDR3 is TGTGCCAGCAGGACTACCCAAGAGACCCAGTACTTC. This codes for CASRTTQETQYF.

The chain employs TRBV29-1 and TRBJ1-2; D not resolved. The CDR3 has 12 amino acids. Germline V gives CDR1 SQVTM, CDR2 ANQGSEA. V lost 3 bases and J 3 bases, leaving 8 bases between the germline ends. As DNA, the CDR3 is TGCAGCGTTGACAGGCCCCACTATGGCTACACCTTC. Protein product: CSVDRPHYGYTF.

The chain uses TRBV29-1 and TRBJ1-2; perhaps TRBD1 as D (5 bases). The CDR3 runs to 14 residues. The germline CDR1 and CDR2 sequences are SQVTM and ANQGSEA. V was shortened by 6 bases and J by 5 bases, with 19 bases between the two germline ends. CDR3 in amino acids: CSVAPGQGVYGYTF. CDR3 DNA: TGCAGCGTCGCCCCGGGCCAAGGGGTTTATGGCTACACCTTC.

This clonotype appeared a few times. The genes are TRBV7-9 and TRBJ1-1; D remains unclear. Germline-derived CDR1 and CDR2 are SEHNR and FQNEAQ (reference sequence). The V and J ends lost 4 bases and 5 bases respectively, with 11 bases between them. CDR3 size: 13 residues. The DNA of the CDR3 is TGTGCCAGCAGCTGGGAACCACGGACTGAAGCTTTCTTT. This gives the protein CASSWEPRTEAFF.

CDR3 in amino acids: CASLLSKGQGLTDTQYF. CDR3 nucleotide sequence: TGTGCCAGCCTACTGAGCAAAGGACAGGGACTCACAGATACGCAGTATTTT. The rearrangement joins TRBV27 to TRBJ2-3; 8 bases fit TRBD1. V trimming: 8 bases; J trimming: 2 bases; junction bases outside the gene matches: 15. CDR3 length: 17 amino acids. The germline V gene has CDR1 MNHEY and CDR2 SMNVEV (reference sequence).

On this clonotype: Given a much more abundant clone one base away, this may be a read error. The chain links TRBV29-1 to TRBJ2-1; D assignment may be TRBD1 or TRBD2 (5 bases each). Germline V CDR1 and CDR2: SQVTM, ANQGSEA. CDR3 size: 12 residues. The V end lost 5 bases, the J end lost 10 bases, and 15 bases lay between the germline ends. The CDR3 region is CSVPGAGNEQFF. CDR3 nucleotides: TGCAGCGTTCCCGGGGCCGGCAACGAGCAGTTCTTC.

The CDR3 region has the DNA TGTGCCAGCAGGGATGGAGGAGGGCAAGAGACCCAGTACTTC. This gives the protein CASRDGGGQETQYF. This sequence joins TRBV12-3 or TRBV12-4 and TRBJ2-5; possible D gene TRBD2, 6 bases. The CDR3 totals 14 residues. Deletions cut 6 bases from V and 2 bases from J, with 13 bases between.

Worth noting for this clonotype: The germline gene is not matched at one end of the junction; a read error may be the cause. The chain is built from TRBV5-4 and TRBJ2-3, with unresolved D. Per the germline V gene, CDR1 is SGHNT and CDR2 is YYREEE (reference sequence). The CDR3 consists of 15 residues. The CDR3: CARSLTRGYTDTQYF. The DNA of the CDR3 is TGTGCCAGAAGCTTAACCCGAGGTTACACAGATACGCAGTATTTT.

The chain employs TRBV5-5 and TRBJ2-7, with a tentative D call TRBD2 (6 bases). V was trimmed by 3 bases and J by 2 bases, leaving 9 bases between them. The CDR3 contains 13 residues. Germline V gene data show CDR1 as SGHKS and CDR2 as YYEKEE (reference sequence). The CDR3: CASSSWGAYEQYF. CDR3 in DNA: TGTGCCAGCAGCTCTTGGGGGGCCTACGAGCAGTACTTC.

In this sample, this clonotype turned up a few times. The V call is TRBV5-5, the J call TRBJ2-1; D is perhaps TRBD2 (6 bases). V was shortened by 3 bases and J by 4 bases, with 8 bases between the two germline ends. The CDR3 covers 13 residues. The germline V gene has CDR1 SGHKS and CDR2 YYEKEE (reference sequence). The CDR3 DNA reads TGTGCCAGCAGCTGGGGGGTTTACAATGAGCAGTTCTTC. Amino acids: CASSWGVYNEQFF.

The rearrangement links TRBV6-5 to TRBJ1-2; TRBD1 matches at 8 bases. Germline assignment: CDR1 MNHEY and CDR2 SVGAGI. J gave up 6 bases and V 5 bases, and 5 bases lay outside the gene matches. CDR3 length: 13 residues. The CDR3 spells CASSQTGEDGYTF. The CDR3 DNA reads TGTGCCAGCAGTCAGACAGGGGAGGATGGCTACACCTTC.

The chain recombines TRBV12-3 or TRBV12-4 with TRBJ2-1; D is perhaps TRBD2 (6 bases). The germline V and J ends were trimmed by 4 bases and 1 base, with 14 bases remaining between them. This CDR3 is built from 16 residues. The CDR3 loop is CASSWSSGVSYNEQFF. In nucleotides, the CDR3 is TGTGCCAGCAGTTGGTCGTCGGGGGTATCCTACAATGAGCAGTTCTTC.

As DNA, the CDR3 is TGTGCCAGCAGCGAAAAGGAGGGATTCTCCTACGAGCAGTACTTC. Translating gives CASSEKEGFSYEQYF. The chain combines TRBV6-6 with TRBJ2-7; possible D gene TRBD2, 6 bases. CDR1 and CDR2 (germline): MNHNY, SVGAGI (reference sequence). The CDR3 is made up of 15 amino acids. The germline V and J ends were trimmed by 6 bases and 0 bases, with 15 bases remaining between them.

This chain links TRBV13 with TRBJ2-7; 7 bases are shared with TRBD1. The CDR3 covers 13 residues. With 5 bases clipped from V and 7 bases from J, the junction kept 8 bases outside the gene matches. CDR1 is PRHDT, CDR2 FYEKMQ, per germline (reference sequence). CDR3 residues: CASSRDRVKEQYF. CDR3 nucleotide sequence: TGTGCCAGCAGCCGTGACAGGGTTAAAGAGCAGTACTTC.

The chain uses TRBV13 and TRBJ2-3; D not certain. Looked up from germline, CDR1 is PRHDT and CDR2 is FYEKMQ (reference sequence). V lost 5 bases and J lost 2, with 8 bases in between. This CDR3 spans 13 amino acids. The CDR3 DNA follows: TGTGCCAGCAGCGTGTGGGTCACAGATACGCAGTATTTT. Protein sequence: CASSVWVTDTQYF.

The rearrangement uses TRBV18 and TRBJ2-3; D is uncertain. The CDR3 spans 15 residues. Trimming removed 0 bases from V and 3 bases from J, with 10 bases in between. Germline V gene sequence: CDR1 KGHSH, CDR2 LQKENI. CDR3 nucleotide sequence: TGTGCCAGCTCACCACCGGTGGCAGGTACAGATACGCAGTATTTT. Amino acids: CASSPPVAGTDTQYF.

The gene calls are TRBV19 and TRBJ2-2; 8 bases fit TRBD1. Germline loops: CDR1 LNHDA, CDR2 SQIVND (reference sequence). V was clipped by 5 bases and J by 1 base; unmatched bases: 6. The CDR3 is 16 residues long. CDR3 region: CASSPGGYWNTGELFF. The CDR3 DNA reads as TGTGCCAGTAGTCCAGGGGGCTATTGGAACACCGGGGAGCTGTTTTTT.

The rearrangement joins TRBV6-1 to TRBJ2-7, with TRBD1 matching 7 bases. V gave up 6 bases and J gave up 0 bases; unmatched junction bases: 8. The CDR3 has 15 residues. CDR1 and CDR2 (germline): MNHNS, SASEGT. The CDR3 here is CASSLSGGRSYEQYF. DNA for the CDR3: TGTGCCAGCAGCCTTTCAGGGGGACGCTCCTACGAGCAGTACTTC.

The gene calls are TRBV6-5 and TRBJ2-7; 7 nucleotides agree with TRBD1. The V gene's germline CDR1 is MNHEY and CDR2 SVGAGI. The CDR3 length is 15 residues. V shed 6 bases, J shed 4 bases, and the junction held 12 bases outside the gene matches. The DNA for the CDR3 is TGTGCCAGCAGACGAGGGACAGACCCGTCATACGAGCAGTACTTC. Protein: CASRRGTDPSYEQYF.

This chain uses TRBV19 with TRBJ1-5; 7 bases align to TRBD1. The V gene end was trimmed by 7 bases and the J gene end by 4 bases; junction bases not matched to a gene: 16. The CDR3 spans 17 residues. Germline V gene data show CDR1 as LNHDA and CDR2 as SQIVND (reference sequence). CDR3 DNA: TGTGCCAGTAAAACCCGTCAGGGGGGGCTACAAAATCAGCCCCAGCATTTT. Translating gives CASKTRQGGLQNQPQHF.

The genes are TRBV27 and TRBJ1-2; no firm D call. Between the trimmed V and J ends, which lost 2 bases and 7 bases, there was a span of 17 bases. There are 15 residues in the CDR3. Germline V gene data show CDR1 as MNHEY and CDR2 as SMNVEV (reference sequence). The CDR3 sequence is CASSLNALPRSGYTF. In DNA, the CDR3 is TGTGCCAGCAGTTTAAACGCCCTCCCAAGGAGTGGCTACACCTTC.

This clonotype is medium-sized (0.01 to 0.1%) within its sample. This sequence joins TRBV29-1 and TRBJ2-5; TRBD2 matches at 8 bases. Germline-derived CDR1 and CDR2 are SQVTM and ANQGSEA. J gave up 9 bases and V 4 bases, and 13 bases lay outside the gene matches. CDR3 length equals 14 residues. Written as DNA, the CDR3 is TGCAGCGTTGGGGCGGGAGGACCACGTAGGGCCCAGTACTTC. Its translation: CSVGAGGPRRAQYF. The full variable domain, in which reference TRBV29-1 and TRBJ2-5 provide the parts outside the CDR3, is SAVISQKPSRDICQRGTSLTIQCQVDSQVTMMFWYRQQPGQSLTLIATANQGSEATYESGFVIDKFPISRPNLTFSTLTVSNMSPEDSSIYLCSVGAGGPRRAQYFGPGTRLLVL.

The chain recombines TRBV19 with TRBJ2-1, with D perhaps assigned TRBD1 or TRBD2 (6 bases each). Trimming took 4 bases from V and 1 from J, leaving 23 bases between them. Looked up from germline, CDR1 is LNHDA and CDR2 is SQIVND (reference sequence). The length of the CDR3 is 19 residues. This CDR3 is CASSKEIRGGTTSYNEQFF. DNA of the CDR3: TGTGCCAGTAGTAAAGAGATTAGAGGGGGGACAACATCCTACAATGAGCAGTTCTTC.

The rearrangement uses TRBV24-1 and TRBJ1-2; D is ambiguous. Germline V gives CDR1 KGHDR, CDR2 SFDVKD. This CDR3 spans 12 amino acids. Between the trimmed V and J ends, which lost 3 bases and 8 bases, there was a span of 9 bases. The DNA for the CDR3 is TGTGCCACCAGTGATGACGGAGCGGGCTACACCTTC. Translated, it gives CATSDDGAGYTF.

This chain connects TRBV5-6 to TRBJ2-1; D remains unclear. The CDR3 is 14 amino acids. V was trimmed by 0 bases and J by 3 bases, leaving 7 bases between them. Germline values: CDR1 SGHDT, CDR2 YYEEEE. The CDR3 nucleotides read TGTGCCAGCAGCTTGGATAACAGCTACAATGAGCAGTTCTTC. It specifies CASSLDNSYNEQFF.

This chain links TRBV5-3 with TRBJ2-1; D might be TRBD1 (6 bases). TRBV5-3 belongs to the ORF category, with a function that is uncertain. CDR3 length: 13 amino acids. V lost 0 bases to trimming and J lost 9 bases, with 10 bases between them. CDR3 sequence reads: CARSLDRVPEQFF. Written as DNA, the CDR3 is TGTGCCAGAAGCTTGGACAGGGTCCCTGAGCAGTTCTTC.

As concerns this clonotype: Since a much larger clone is just one base distant, this may be a read error. The V and J genes are TRBV19 and TRBJ2-2, with D possibly matching TRBD2 (7 bases). The CDR3 has 16 residues. Germline CDR1 LNHDA, CDR2 SQIVND (reference sequence). The CDR3 here is CPSRDGGRGNTGELFF. As DNA, the CDR3 is TGTCCCAGTAGAGACGGGGGGCGCGGGAACACCGGGGAGCTGTTTTTT.

J is TRBJ2-7 and V is TRBV11-1; D tentatively fits TRBD1 or TRBD2 (5 bases each). Deletions cut 8 bases from V and 0 bases from J, with 8 bases between. This CDR3 contains 12 residues. Germline-derived CDR1 and CDR2 are SGHAT and FQDESV (reference sequence). CDR3 coding DNA: TGTGCCAGCGGGGGAGACTCCTACGAGCAGTACTTC. This gives the protein CASGGDSYEQYF.

This CDR3 reads CASSSGTSGGHNEQFF. The CDR3 bases are TGTGCCAGCAGCTCCGGGACTAGCGGGGGGCACAATGAGCAGTTCTTC. The J gene is TRBJ2-1, the V gene TRBV5-6, with 15 nucleotides matching TRBD2. CDR1 SGHDT and CDR2 YYEEEE come from the germline V gene. The CDR3 spans 16 residues. The V gene end was trimmed by 3 bases and the J gene end by 5 bases; junction bases not matched to a gene: 3.

As regards this clonotype: This may come from a read error, since a much larger clone is one base off. The J gene is TRBJ2-1, the V gene TRBV29-1; 8 bases are a match to TRBD2. Germline V CDR1 and CDR2: SQVTM, ANQGSEA. After removal of 6 bases from V and 5 bases from J, the junction contained 9 bases not matched to a gene. The CDR3 runs 14 residues. The CDR3 DNA reads TGCAGCGTACCCAAGCGGGAGTTTAACAATGAGCAGTTCTTC. This encodes CSVPKREFNNEQFF.